What follows are 2 T cell receptor beta chains derived from one specimen sequenced in a study of T cells after yellow fever vaccination. Via MiXCR, TCRdb re-called the 5' RACE reads, giving one row per CDR3 protein. This sample has 99,000 or so distinct CDR3 sequences, with roughly 5.2% found just once. This specimen consisted of CD8+ T cells sorted from PBMCs, obtained 10 days after the yellow fever booster vaccination. The source of these receptors is a man aged 18 to 35 who received the YFV17D yellow fever vaccine.

CDR3 nucleotide sequence: TGCGCCAGCAGCCCCCGGGGGGGGTCCTACGAGCAGTACGTC. It yields the protein CASSPRGGSYEQYV. The rearrangement links TRBV5-1 to TRBJ2-7; 8 bases align to TRBD2. Germline values: CDR1 SGHRS, CDR2 YFSETQ. CDR3 length: 14 amino acids. J gave up 1 base and V 4 bases, and 4 bases lay outside the gene matches.

The chain carries TRBV5-1 and TRBJ1-6; D unclear. Germline V gene lookup returns CDR1 SGHRS and CDR2 YFSETQ. The V end lost 1 base, the J end lost 8 bases, and 4 bases lay between the germline ends. The CDR3 loop spans 12 amino acids. This CDR3 is CASSLMDSPLHF. Here the CDR3 DNA reads TGCGCCAGCAGCTTGATGGATTCACCCCTCCACTTT. The complete variable domain, with remaining parts taken from reference TRBV5-1 and TRBJ1-6, reads KAGVTQTPRYLIKTRGQQVTLSCSPISGHRSVSWYQQTPGQGLQFLFEYFSETQRNKGNFPGRFSGRQFSNSRSEMNVSTLELGDSALYLCASSLMDSPLHFGNGTRLTVT.